This entry lists 7 T cell receptor beta chains sequenced from one sample in a study of blood T cell repertoires in COVID-19. Measured with immunoSEQ multiplex PCR; TCRdb has only the in-frame clones, and not every one. The table has about 270,000 clones, 70% to 90% seen once; the top ten hold over 4%. The specimen sequenced was PBMCs or T cells enriched from blood (not recorded which). Receptors originate from a woman between 25 and 40 years old with acute COVID-19.

The chain uses TRBV7-8 and TRBJ2-3; the D is unclear. The CDR3 totals 13 residues. Germline values: CDR1 SGHVS, CDR2 FQNEAQ. V lost 1 base and J 5 bases, leaving 7 bases between the germline ends. The DNA of the CDR3 is TGTGCCAGCAGCTTAGTGTATGTAGATACGCAGTATTTT. Protein sequence: CASSLVYVDTQYF.

DNA for the CDR3: TGTGCCAGCAGCTTAGCGGGCAGCAATCAGCCCCAGCATTTT. It is translated as CASSLAGSNQPQHF. This chain connects TRBV7-2 to TRBJ1-5; unclear D gene. The CDR3 has 14 residues. V was shortened by 0 bases and J by 1 base, with 4 bases between the two germline ends. The germline V gene encodes CDR1 SGHTA and CDR2 FQGNSA.

The chain joins TRBV5-8 to TRBJ2-7; the match to TRBD1 covers 7 bases. Losses at the gene ends were 6 bases for V and 3 bases for J; bases not matched to a gene: 12. The germline V gene encodes CDR1 SGHTS and CDR2 YDEGEE. The length of the CDR3 is 15 residues. The CDR3 DNA is TGTGCCAGCAACCCTAAGGGACAGCTAGACTACGAGCAGTACTTC. Encoded protein: CASNPKGQLDYEQYF.

This chain joins TRBV28 and TRBJ1-6; 8 positions agree with TRBD1. V shed 6 bases and J 7 bases; nucleotides not matched to a gene: 5. Germline V lookup: CDR1 MDHEN, CDR2 SYDVKM. This CDR3 is 14 amino acids long. The CDR3 loop reads CASRLDRVNSPLHF. The DNA of the CDR3 is TGTGCCAGCAGACTGGACAGGGTCAATTCACCCCTCCACTTT.

The chain uses TRBV6-1 and TRBJ2-7; TRBD2 matches 7 bases. Unmatched junction bases numbered 2, after V lost 5 bases and J lost 7 bases. This CDR3 region has 11 residues. Germline V gene sequence: CDR1 MNHNS, CDR2 SASEGT. The CDR3 is CASSTLAEQYF. The CDR3 DNA reads as TGTGCCAGCAGTACACTAGCGGAGCAGTACTTC.

The J gene is TRBJ1-2, the V gene TRBV6-1; D not resolved. CDR3 length equals 13 residues. Germline V gives CDR1 MNHNS, CDR2 SASEGT. V gave up 3 bases and J gave up 8 bases, with 13 bases separating them. CDR3 sequence: CASSELRLRGYTF. The CDR3 region has the DNA TGTGCCAGCAGTGAGCTAAGGTTGCGGGGCTACACCTTC.

The chain carries TRBV2 and TRBJ2-1, with 7 positions matching TRBD2. The CDR3 has 13 amino acids. Losses at the gene ends were 4 bases for V and 10 bases for J; bases not matched to a gene: 7. Germline CDR1 SNHLY, CDR2 FYNNEI. The CDR3 sequence is CASSGGGEQEQFF. DNA for the CDR3: TGTGCCAGCAGTGGGGGGGGTGAGCAGGAGCAGTTCTTC. The variable domain in full, completed from reference TRBV2 and TRBJ2-1, reads EPEVTQTPSHQVTQMGQEVILRCVPISNHLYFYWYRQILGQKVEFLVSFYNNEISEKSEIFDDQFSVERPDGSNFTLKIRSTKLEDSAMYFCASSGGGEQEQFFGPGTRLTVL.